Below are 14 T cell receptor beta chains sequenced from a single sample in a study of response to subunit inactivated influenza vaccine (dated by TCRdb to the late 2010s). Library creation used RT-PCR. Sequenced using an Illumina HiSeq 2500. Clones were called with MiXCR by TCRdb after fastp trimmed the public reads at Q25, and only in-frame beta chains were retained. Under each unique CDR3 protein, matching rows form one entry showing the most common genes and DNA. The sample table lists hundreds of thousands of distinct CDR3 sequences, around 15% of them with a count of one. The ten largest account for 7.5% to 8% of the sample. Sequences were derived from PBMCs from blood, sampled 14 to 15 days before vaccination. These receptors were taken from a man aged 50 or older who received an inactivated influenza vaccine. Donor details come from another sample of the same person, matched by shared clones.

The gene calls are TRBV20-1 and TRBJ2-7, with 11 nucleotides matching TRBD1. V gave up 4 bases and J gave up 4 bases; unmatched junction bases: 6. This CDR3 region has 14 residues. Germline CDR1 reads DFQATT; CDR2 reads SNEGSKA (reference sequence). CDR3 protein: CSAKTGTGGYEQYF. As DNA, the CDR3 is TGCAGTGCTAAAACCGGGACAGGGGGTTACGAGCAGTACTTC.

Only a few counts were recorded for this clonotype. V is TRBV12-3 or TRBV12-4 and J is TRBJ2-5; 12 bases line up with TRBD1. The CDR3 extends over 15 amino acids. J lost 6 bases, V lost 7 bases, and 9 bases had no gene match. The DNA of the CDR3 is TGTGCCAGCACCATGGGGACAGGGGGCGCGAAGACCCAGTACTTC. Protein sequence: CASTMGTGGAKTQYF.

The chain links TRBV27 to TRBJ2-7; the D is unclear. There are 13 residues in the CDR3. Germline V gene lookup returns CDR1 MNHEY and CDR2 SMNVEV (reference sequence). V was shortened by 6 bases and J by 2 bases, with 11 bases between the two germline ends. In DNA, the CDR3 is TGTGCCAGCAGATGGTCAGGAGCCTACGAGCAGTACTTC. It encodes CASRWSGAYEQYF.

This clonotype was picked up a small number of times. J is TRBJ2-2 and V is TRBV11-3, with D possibly being TRBD1 or TRBD2 (6 bases each). CDR1 SGHNT and CDR2 YENEEA come from the germline V gene. This CDR3 has 16 amino acids. V was clipped by 5 bases and J by 3 bases, with 16 bases between them. CDR3 sequence (DNA): TGTGCCAGCAGCCCTAGTTGGGGGGCGGACACCGGGGAGCTGTTTTTT. Translation gives CASSPSWGADTGELFF.

This chain joins TRBV28 and TRBJ2-7; maybe TRBD1 (6 bases). V was pared by 4 bases and J by 2 bases, with 18 bases between. There are 16 residues in the CDR3. The germline V gene has CDR1 MDHEN and CDR2 SYDVKM. CDR3 residues: CASSSQKGGEAYEQYF. CDR3 in DNA: TGTGCCAGCAGTTCCCAAAAAGGGGGAGAGGCCTACGAGCAGTACTTC.

The gene calls are TRBV7-2 and TRBJ1-4; D uncertain. Germline V gene lookup returns CDR1 SGHTA and CDR2 FQGNSA. CDR3 length: 13 amino acids. The V and J ends lost 2 bases and 6 bases respectively, with 7 bases between them. The CDR3 DNA reads as TGTGCCAGCAGCTTATCGGTAGATGAAAAACTGTTTTTT. Protein sequence: CASSLSVDEKLFF.

This clonotype was seen a few times. The CDR3, as DNA: TGCAGTGCTAGTATCCTACAGTCTCTCTACGAGCAGTACTTC. This encodes CSASILQSLYEQYF. The gene calls are TRBV20-1 and TRBJ2-7; D is unresolved. Germline V gives CDR1 DFQATT, CDR2 SNEGSKA (reference sequence). Deletions cut 3 bases from V and 3 bases from J, with 15 bases between. There are 14 residues in the CDR3.

V usage is TRBV4-3 and J usage is TRBJ1-5, with D tentatively TRBD1 (5 bases). Trimming left V 0 bases short and J 0 bases short, with 12 bases between. The germline gives CDR1 LGHNA, CDR2 YSLEER. The CDR3 runs to 17 residues. CDR3 in amino acids: CASSQEVDRYSNQPQHF. The CDR3 bases are TGCGCCAGCAGCCAAGAAGTTGACAGATATAGCAATCAGCCCCAGCATTTT.

V usage is TRBV7-2 and J usage is TRBJ2-5; unclear D gene. The CDR3 runs 13 residues. Germline-derived CDR1 and CDR2 are SGHTA and FQGNSA. The V gene lost 4 bases and the J gene lost 3 bases, with 9 bases spanning the gap. As DNA, the CDR3 is TGTGCCAGCAGCTACAGTGATAAAGAGACCCAGTACTTC. Amino acids: CASSYSDKETQYF.

The chain links TRBV29-1 to TRBJ1-2; tentatively, D is TRBD1 (6 bases). V lost 4 bases, J lost 4 bases, and 13 bases lay in between. The CDR3 runs 13 residues. Germline CDR1 reads SQVTM; CDR2 reads ANQGSEA. CDR3 region: CSVGGALSYGYTF. CDR3 DNA: TGCAGCGTTGGGGGGGCACTTAGCTATGGCTACACCTTC.

This rearrangement joins TRBV2 to TRBJ2-7; D is undetermined. The CDR3 totals 13 residues. Germline V gives CDR1 SNHLY, CDR2 FYNNEI. The V end lost 7 bases, the J end lost 3 bases, and 13 bases lay between the germline ends. The CDR3 bases are TGTGCCAGCACATCCCGCTCCAACTACGAGCAGTACTTC. Protein: CASTSRSNYEQYF.

The genes are TRBV3-1 and TRBJ1-2, with 7 bases aligning to TRBD1. The germline CDR1 and CDR2 sequences are LGHDT and YNNKEL (reference sequence). The CDR3 runs 16 residues. V gave up 1 base and J gave up 4 bases; unmatched junction bases: 9. This CDR3 is CASSQGGTVAPYGYTF. The CDR3 nucleotides read TGTGCCAGCAGCCAAGGGGGGACAGTTGCCCCCTATGGCTACACCTTC.

In this sample, this clonotype turned up a few times. This chain uses TRBV29-1 with TRBJ2-2; TRBD2 agrees at 7 bases. The junction had 5 bases not matched to a gene; V was cut back by 6 bases and J by 1 base. Germline assignment: CDR1 SQVTM and CDR2 ANQGSEA. The CDR3 sequence is 14 residues long. CDR3 DNA: TGCAGCGTCCGCGGGGGACTGAACACCGGGGAGCTGTTTTTT. Translated, it gives CSVRGGLNTGELFF.

In its sample, this clonotype was seen many times. The chain recombines TRBV7-9 with TRBJ2-3, with D unclear. V was cut by 5 bases and J by 6 bases, with 12 bases left in between. The V gene's germline CDR1 is SEHNR and CDR2 FQNEAQ (reference sequence). This CDR3 is built from 13 residues. The CDR3 is CASSRGNWDTQYF. CDR3 DNA sequence: TGTGCCAGCAGCCGTGGGAACTGGGATACGCAGTATTTT.